Presented here are 32 T cell receptor beta chains from one specimen sequenced in a study of blood T cell repertoires in COVID-19. TCRdb's table, derived via immunoSEQ multiplex PCR, lists solely in-frame clones and lacks some. In the table there are about 26,000 clones, 90% of which are singletons. Sequencing used peripheral blood. The source of these receptors is a human donor in a cohort sampled during active COVID-19.

The V call is TRBV7-2, the J call TRBJ1-1; tentatively, D is TRBD1 (5 bases). There are 14 residues in the CDR3. The germline V gene encodes CDR1 SGHTA and CDR2 FQGNSA. Trimming left V 4 bases short and J 0 bases short, with 9 bases between. CDR3 in amino acids: CASSSGHMNTEAFF. CDR3 in DNA: TGTGCCAGCAGCTCCGGACATATGAACACTGAAGCTTTCTTT.

The V call is TRBV12-3 or TRBV12-4, the J call TRBJ1-1; possible D gene TRBD1, 5 bases. The V end lost 5 bases, the J end lost 4 bases, and 11 bases lay between the germline ends. This CDR3 is built from 13 residues. CDR3 coding DNA: TGTGCCAGCAGTCAGGGAGGGCCCACTGAAGCTTTCTTT. Residues: CASSQGGPTEAFF.

The genes are TRBV2 and TRBJ2-2; D may match TRBD1 or TRBD2 (9 bases each). The CDR3 loop spans 17 amino acids. The germline V gene encodes CDR1 SNHLY and CDR2 FYNNEI. V was shortened by 6 bases and J by 4 bases, with 21 bases between the two germline ends. The CDR3 sequence is CASRDRGAGGFTGELFF. DNA of the CDR3: TGTGCCAGCAGGGACAGGGGAGCGGGAGGTTTCACCGGGGAGCTGTTTTTT.

J is TRBJ2-7 and V is TRBV11-2, with 7 bases aligning to TRBD1. The CDR3 is 17 residues long. The trim removed 2 bases at V and 6 bases at J, leaving 16 bases unmatched. Germline values: CDR1 SGHAT, CDR2 FQNNGV. The CDR3 DNA reads TGTGCCAGCAGCTTAATACAGGGGCGGTCAAACATGTCCGAGCAGTACTTC. Its translation: CASSLIQGRSNMSEQYF.

DNA of the CDR3: TGTGCCAGCAGTCCCGGGGACACACACTATGGCTACACCTTC. This translates into CASSPGDTHYGYTF. The chain recombines TRBV27 with TRBJ1-2; D might be TRBD1 (6 bases). The V end lost 5 bases, the J end lost 3 bases, and 13 bases lay between the germline ends. The CDR3 sequence is 14 residues long. The germline CDR1 and CDR2 sequences are MNHEY and SMNVEV (reference sequence).

The chain recombines TRBV7-8 with TRBJ2-3; TRBD1 aligns across 10 bases. The CDR3 has 14 amino acids. Germline assignment: CDR1 SGHVS and CDR2 FQNEAQ. V shed 1 base and J 12 bases; nucleotides not matched to a gene: 7. DNA for the CDR3: TGTGCCAGCAGCTTAGAAACGGGACAGGGGTTACAGTATTTT. It codes for CASSLETGQGLQYF.

The CDR3 region has the DNA TGTGCCAGCAGCGGCTCTAGCGGGAGAAGCACAGATACGCAGTATTTT. It translates to CASSGSSGRSTDTQYF. The chain employs TRBV5-4 and TRBJ2-3; TRBD2 aligns across 10 bases. The germline gives CDR1 SGHNT, CDR2 YYREEE (reference sequence). V dropped 4 bases and J dropped 0; count of bases not matched to a gene: 5. CDR3 length: 16 amino acids.

This chain connects TRBV2 to TRBJ2-5; maybe TRBD1 (6 bases). Trimming cost V 2 bases and J 1 base, with 14 bases left between them. The CDR3 is 16 residues long. Germline V gives CDR1 SNHLY, CDR2 FYNNEI. The CDR3 region has the DNA TGTGCCAGCAGTGAATCAGGGGTCGGAGGCCAAGAGACCCAGTACTTC. This gives the protein CASSESGVGGQETQYF.

This chain joins TRBV11-2 and TRBJ2-5; TRBD1 matches 7 bases. This CDR3 comprises 16 residues. Germline V gives CDR1 SGHAT, CDR2 FQNNGV. The V gene end was trimmed by 5 bases and the J gene end by 5 bases; junction bases not matched to a gene: 14. CDR3 residues: CASSLYKNRGEETQYF. The CDR3 region has the DNA TGTGCCAGCAGCCTCTATAAGAACAGGGGAGAGGAGACCCAGTACTTC.

This clone turned up a few times. This chain uses TRBV28 with TRBJ2-7; the match to TRBD1 covers 8 bases. The germline CDR1 and CDR2 sequences are MDHEN and SYDVKM. J gave up 2 bases and V 10 bases, and 13 bases lay outside the gene matches. This CDR3 region has 15 residues. The CDR3 protein is CATTVRGTGPYEQYF. CDR3 in DNA: TGTGCCACGACAGTACGCGGGACAGGCCCCTACGAGCAGTACTTC.

This clone was picked up one time. This sample includes further DNA sequences coding for the same CDR3. J is TRBJ2-7 and V is TRBV5-1; 12 bases are a match to TRBD1. J was trimmed by 0 bases and V by 4 bases; bases with no gene match: 8. The germline CDR1 and CDR2 sequences are SGHRS and YFSETQ. This CDR3 spans 17 amino acids. CDR3 in DNA: TGCGCCAGCAGCGAAGGGACAGGGGGCGCGCCCTCCTACGAGCAGTACTTC. It codes for CASSEGTGGAPSYEQYF.

The rearrangement uses TRBV6-5 and TRBJ1-2; a possible D gene is TRBD1 (5 bases). With 0 bases removed from V and 7 bases from J, the gap between germline ends came to 18 bases. The V gene's germline CDR1 is MNHEY and CDR2 SVGAGI. This CDR3 is built from 16 residues. For the CDR3, the DNA is TGTGCCAGCAGTTACTCGGGACTGCCGGTGGGGGGTGGCTACACCTTC. Amino acid sequence: CASSYSGLPVGGGYTF.

The V call is TRBV4-2, the J call TRBJ2-3; 9 bases match TRBD2. The CDR3 runs 19 residues. Germline V gene sequence: CDR1 LGHNA, CDR2 YNFKEQ. J was trimmed by 4 bases and V by 0 bases; bases with no gene match: 14. Written as DNA, the CDR3 is TGTGCCAGCAGCCAAGATTCGGGCGGGGGGGCCCGCGTCCCAGATACGCAGTATTTT. Residues: CASSQDSGGGARVPDTQYF.

The chain uses TRBV5-6 and TRBJ2-3; 7 nucleotides line up with TRBD1. The CDR3 sequence is 17 residues long. Germline V gene data show CDR1 as SGHDT and CDR2 as YYEEEE. V shed 1 base and J 2 bases; nucleotides not matched to a gene: 10. CDR3 in DNA: TGTGCCAGCAGCTTGCTAGGGCAGGGGGACATCACAGATACGCAGTATTTT. It is translated as CASSLLGQGDITDTQYF.

The chain carries TRBV6-6 and TRBJ1-2, with TRBD1 as a possible D gene (5 bases). V lost 4 bases and J 3 bases, leaving 15 bases between the germline ends. The CDR3 is 15 residues long. Per the germline V gene, CDR1 is MNHNY and CDR2 is SVGAGI (reference sequence). This chain's CDR3 is CASSSNRDLYYGYTF. The CDR3 DNA reads TGTGCCAGCAGTTCCAACCGGGACTTGTACTATGGCTACACCTTC.

Written as DNA, the CDR3 is TGTGCCAGTAGTATATCAGGGACTAGCGGCTCAGATACGCAGTATTTT. Translated: CASSISGTSGSDTQYF. The rearrangement joins TRBV19 to TRBJ2-3; 11 nucleotides agree with TRBD2. Unmatched junction bases numbered 5, after V lost 2 bases and J lost 4 bases. This CDR3 spans 16 amino acids. The germline gives CDR1 LNHDA, CDR2 SQIVND (reference sequence).

This chain links TRBV19 with TRBJ1-1; 7 bases match TRBD1. Germline V gives CDR1 LNHDA, CDR2 SQIVND (reference sequence). Trimming removed 4 bases from V and 3 bases from J; junction bases left unmatched: 14. The CDR3 contains 17 residues. The CDR3 loop reads CASSTSPGGVRYTEAFF. The CDR3, as DNA: TGTGCCAGTAGTACCTCCCCAGGGGGAGTACGGTACACTGAAGCTTTCTTT.

The CDR3 DNA is TGTGCCAGCACGCCCGGGGGTAGTGGGTCACCCCTCCACTTT. As protein: CASTPGGSGSPLHF. This rearrangement joins TRBV28 to TRBJ1-6, with a weak D call TRBD1 (5 bases). The CDR3 covers 14 residues. Germline CDR1 MDHEN, CDR2 SYDVKM. Trimming removed 7 bases from V and 10 bases from J, with 17 bases in between.

The chain carries TRBV7-6 and TRBJ2-1, with 10 positions matching TRBD2. J gave up 9 bases and V 0 bases, and 5 bases lay outside the gene matches. CDR3 length: 15 amino acids. Germline V gene data show CDR1 as SGHVS and CDR2 as FNYEAQ. The CDR3 DNA reads as TGTGCCAGCAGCTTAGCAGCGGGAGGGGGGTTTGAGCAGTTCTTC. Translated: CASSLAAGGGFEQFF.

The chain is built from TRBV12-5 and TRBJ2-6, with D possibly being TRBD1 (5 bases). The CDR3 runs 15 residues. Per the germline V gene, CDR1 is LGHNT and CDR2 is FRNRAP. V was cut by 4 bases and J by 1 base, with 8 bases left in between. The CDR3 DNA reads TGTGCTAGTGGTTCGACAGTTTCTGGGGCCAACGTCCTGACTTTC. Its protein is CASGSTVSGANVLTF.

The chain joins TRBV12-3 or TRBV12-4 to TRBJ1-3; no clear D gene. Trimming pared 3 bases from V and 14 bases from J, leaving 14 bases between. The CDR3 spans 12 residues. Written as DNA, the CDR3 is TGTGCCAGCAGTTTGCGAGGAAGTGGGTTATATTTT. Amino acid sequence: CASSLRGSGLYF.

The chain uses TRBV16 and TRBJ1-1, with 7 bases fitting TRBD1. The CDR3 sequence is 14 residues long. With 1 base clipped from V and 5 bases from J, the junction kept 4 bases outside the gene matches. Per germline, CDR1 KGHSY and CDR2 FQNENV. CDR3 residues: CASSQWDSRTEAFF. The CDR3 DNA reads as TGTGCCAGCAGCCAATGGGACAGCCGAACTGAAGCTTTCTTT.

V gene TRBV7-2 combines with J gene TRBJ2-1; 9 bases line up with TRBD2. This CDR3 comprises 16 residues. V lost 1 base to trimming and J lost 6 bases; unmatched junction nucleotides: 7. Germline CDR1 is SGHTA and CDR2 is FQGNSA. The CDR3 loop is CASSLGLAGGGNEQFF. The DNA of the CDR3 is TGTGCCAGCAGCTTAGGCCTCGCGGGGGGGGGCAATGAGCAGTTCTTC.

This chain uses TRBV3-1 (or the pseudogene TRBV3-2) with TRBJ1-2, with D unresolved. This CDR3 is 15 amino acids long. In germline, CDR1 is LGHDT, CDR2 YNNKEL (reference sequence). V was trimmed by 0 bases and J by 4 bases, leaving 12 bases between them. The CDR3 DNA reads as TGTGCCAGCAGCCAAGATCGAGTGAACTTCTATGGCTACACCTTC. This encodes CASSQDRVNFYGYTF.

This clone has only one observation. V gene TRBV18 combines with J gene TRBJ1-3; possibly TRBD1 for D (5 bases). Trimming removed 3 bases from V and 1 base from J, with 7 bases in between. The CDR3 contains 14 residues. Germline CDR1 is KGHSH and CDR2 is LQKENI. The DNA of the CDR3 is TGTGCCAGCTCACCGCGGGGGTCTGGAAACACCATATATTTT. It yields the protein CASSPRGSGNTIYF.

The chain has TRBV5-5 and TRBJ2-1; 10 bases match TRBD2. Trimming removed 7 bases from V and 3 bases from J; junction bases left unmatched: 4. Germline V lookup: CDR1 SGHKS, CDR2 YYEKEE (reference sequence). The CDR3 loop spans 14 amino acids. Here the CDR3 DNA reads TGTGCCAGCCTCGGGACTAGCGACTACAATGAGCAGTTCTTC. Protein product: CASLGTSDYNEQFF.

The chain is built from TRBV7-2 and TRBJ2-7; TRBD2 aligns across 12 bases. In germline, CDR1 is SGHTA, CDR2 FQGNSA. There are 16 residues in the CDR3. The J segment lost 6 bases and the V segment lost 1 base, leaving 7 bases of the junction unmatched. CDR3 residues: CASSLGLAGGQGEQYF. The CDR3 region has the DNA TGTGCCAGCAGCTTAGGGCTAGCGGGGGGGCAGGGCGAGCAGTACTTC.

This chain links TRBV2 with TRBJ2-1; D might be TRBD2 (6 bases). The V end was cut by 1 base, the J end by 0 bases, with 10 bases between. CDR1 SNHLY and CDR2 FYNNEI come from the germline V gene. The CDR3 covers 16 residues. CDR3 in amino acids: CASSEGGVSSYNEQFF. The CDR3 coding sequence is TGTGCCAGCAGTGAAGGGGGGGTGAGCTCCTACAATGAGCAGTTCTTC.

This clone was found a few times. The rearrangement uses TRBV12-3 or TRBV12-4 and TRBJ1-6; D is undetermined. With 0 bases removed from V and 8 bases from J, the gap between germline ends came to 5 bases. There are 13 residues in the CDR3. Here the CDR3 reads CASSLAFDSPLHF. CDR3 nucleotides: TGTGCCAGCAGTTTAGCGTTCGATTCACCCCTCCACTTT.

Only one count was recorded for this clone. This chain links TRBV21-1 with TRBJ1-2; the table gives TRBD1 as D, unverified against the DNA. TRBV21-1 counts as a pseudogene. The CDR3 contains 19 residues. Here the CDR3 DNA reads TGTGCCAGCAACTCAATACCGGGACAGGGATTTAGATGCAACTATGGCTACACCTTC. Its protein product is CASNSIPGQGFRCNYGYTF.

The chain combines TRBV2 with TRBJ1-5; TRBD1 might be the D (5 bases). Germline lookup yields CDR1 SNHLY and CDR2 FYNNEI. The CDR3 totals 13 residues. Trimming stripped 1 base from V and 9 bases from J, with 10 bases between. CDR3 in DNA: TGTGCCAGCAGTGAAGGCCAGGGTGGGCCCCAGCATTTT. Protein: CASSEGQGGPQHF.

This clone was seen just once. J is TRBJ2-5 and V is TRBV5-1; 8 positions match TRBD2. V dropped 6 bases and J dropped 4; count of bases not matched to a gene: 8. This CDR3 comprises 14 residues. The V gene's germline CDR1 is SGHRS and CDR2 YFSETQ. The CDR3 DNA sequence: TGCGCCAGCACCGAACCGGGACTAGTAGAGACCCAGTACTTC. It is translated as CASTEPGLVETQYF.